This entry features one TCR beta chain sequence. These data are taken from a study of blood T cells in healthy people across ages. V trimming: 1 base; J trimming: 5 bases; junction bases outside the gene matches: 4. The CDR3 spans 15 residues. Germline V gene sequence: CDR1 SGHTA, CDR2 FQGNSA. Primed by a sample-barcoded 5' primer and a J-beta primer mix, a second PCR proceeded for about 6 to 11 cycles. TCRdb re-called the 5' RACE reads with MiXCR, one entry per CDR3 protein. The table has hundreds of thousands of distinct CDR3 sequences, 58% seen once. Sequenced: blood. This chain joins TRBV7-2 and TRBJ2-2, with 7 bases aligning to TRBD2. The origin of this receptor is a man aged 30 to 39 in good health. CDR3: CASSLGGEGTGELFF. The CDR3 nucleotides read TGTGCCAGCAGCTTAGGAGGGGAGGGGACCGGGGAGCTGTTTTTT. The full variable domain, rest sourced from reference TRBV7-2 and TRBJ2-2, is GAGVSQSPSNKVTEKGKDVELRCDPISGHTALYWYRQSLGQGLEFLIYFQGNSAPDKSGLPSDRFSAERTGGSVSTLTIQRTQQEDSAVYLCASSLGGEGTGELFFGEGSRLTVL.